The entry that follows covers one TCR beta chain sequence. In the original processing: Amplification from reference gene primers served as the basis for estimated nucleated cell counts. The method was immunoSEQ multiplex PCR; TCRdb's version includes in-frame clones alone and lacks a portion of them. That table is the source of V, J and clone size, and D and trimming were worked out from the DNA. The profile shows tens of thousands of clones, 70% to 90% of them singletons. The data belong to a study of blood T cell repertoires in COVID-19. Study information: Italy, Spain and the United States were the sources of the convalescent and acute COVID-19 samples.

This CDR3 contains 14 residues. Germline CDR1 and CDR2: MNHEY and SMNVEV (reference sequence). The V and J ends lost 3 bases and 0 bases respectively, with 9 bases between them. The clonotype was recovered from a human donor in a cohort sampled during active COVID-19. Sequencing was done on a sample of peripheral blood. The chain is built from TRBV27 and TRBJ2-7, with unresolved D. CDR3 sequence reads: CASSFATPSYEQYF. Here the CDR3 DNA reads TGTGCCAGCAGTTTTGCTACGCCCTCCTACGAGCAGTACTTC.